This T cell receptor (beta chain) was found in a study of Graves' ophthalmopathy and Graves' hyperthyroidism. Turning to the study itself: Upon initial diagnosis and before any treatment, peripheral blood was collected.

This clonotype appeared many times. Its specificity is not known. General observations from the study: Sensitivity reached 87.88% and specificity roughly 82% for a 13-signature model separating ophthalmopathy from stable hyperthyroidism. Both a roughly 64% sensitivity and an approximately 72% specificity characterized the model's predictions of ophthalmopathy progression. In blood, most expanded thyroid clonotypes above 0.001 frequency were also detected.

RNA transcripts yielded amplified TCR beta CDR3 regions. Scientists carried out first-round RT-PCR using HTBI primers and then a second-round multiplex PCR. TCRdb re-called the multiplex PCR reads through MiXCR, storing one row per CDR3 protein. This sample has 150,000 or so distinct CDR3 sequences; around 39% occur once, and the top ten carry about 8.2%. This receptor was obtained from a young man with Graves' ophthalmopathy. Material for sequencing was peripheral blood.

In DNA form, the CDR3 reads TGTGCCAGCAGTGAATTTGGGGCAGGGTCTGGGTCCCAGCATTTT. Translated, it gives CASSEFGAGSGSQHF. This chain joins TRBV6-1 and TRBJ1-5, with D possibly TRBD1 on 5 matching bases. CDR1 is MNHNS, CDR2 SASEGT, per germline. This CDR3 region has 15 residues. V shed 2 bases and J shed 11 bases, with 19 bases lying between them.